A selection of T cell receptor beta chains follows, all from one sample in a study of a mutant IDH1 vaccine in newly diagnosed glioma. Sequencing was performed with immunoSEQ multiplex PCR; in TCRdb, only in-frame clones are kept and a portion is missing. Among about 56,000 clones listed, roughly 80% were seen once. These receptors are not linked to any known antigen. The sample consisted of PBMCs, taken from a glioma patient whose treatment included an IDH1 peptide vaccine. These receptors came from a man in his forties or fifties with glioma. The CDR3 runs from the conserved cysteine through the conserved F or W. D genes are given only for firm matches. Expanded clones are given a class, and other clones once, few, many or no size at all.

J gene | D gene | clone size | V gene | CDR3 DNA | CDR3 protein
TRBJ1-2 | . | . | TRBV20-1 | TGCAGTGCTAGAGAAAAGGGTACCTACACCTTC | CSAREKGTYTF
TRBJ2-2 | . | . | TRBV11-3 | TGTGCCAGCAGCCCAAGGGATTACACCGGGGAGCTGTTTTTT | CASSPRDYTGELFF
TRBJ1-1 | TRBD1 | . | TRBV6-1 | TGTGCCAGCACCGACGGGACAGGGGGGATGACTGAAGCTTTCTTT | CASTDGTGGMTEAFF
TRBJ1-4 | . | few | TRBV11-1 | TGTGCCAGCAGCCCTGACAGAGGAGGCGAAAAACTGTTTTTT | CASSPDRGGEKLFF
TRBJ1-2 | . | few | TRBV10-1 | TGCGCCAGCAGTCCAGGGACGCAAAGCTATGGCTACACCTTC | CASSPGTQSYGYTF
TRBJ2-3 | . | . | TRBV7-7 | TGTGCTAGCAGTCGCGGGACAGCCCCCGCAGATACGCAGTATTTT | CASSRGTAPADTQYF
TRBJ2-3 | TRBD1 | . | TRBV29-1 | TGCAGCGTGGCCGGGACAGGGGTTTTCATATCTAGCACAGATACGCAGTATTTT | CSVAGTGVFISSTDTQYF
TRBJ2-7 | TRBD1 | . | TRBV9 | TGTGCCAGCAGCGAGAGTGGGCAGGGGGCTTACGAGCAGTACTTC | CASSESGQGAYEQYF
TRBJ2-1 | TRBD2 | . | TRBV7-9 | TGTGCCAGCAGCTTAATCTTAGCGGGGAGAAATGAGCAGTTCTTC | CASSLILAGRNEQFF
TRBJ1-1 | . | . | TRBV6-5 | TGTGCCAGCAGTTACGATAGGACTAAGGCTGAAGCTTTCTTT | CASSYDRTKAEAFF
TRBJ1-1 | . | . | TRBV2 | TGTGCCACGATCGCCGAAGATGGGGGCGCTTTCTTT | CATIAEDGGAFF
TRBJ2-7 | . | . | TRBV2 | TGTGCCAGCAGTGAAATGGTCTCCTACGAGCAGTACTTC | CASSEMVSYEQYF
TRBJ2-7 | TRBD1 | . | TRBV2 | TGTGCCAGCAGTTACAGGGGGCAGAACTACGAGCAGTACTTC | CASSYRGQNYEQYF
TRBJ2-6 | . | . | TRBV7-3 | TGTGCCAGCAGCCCCAGTTCTGGGGCCAACGTCCTGACTTTC | CASSPSSGANVLTF
TRBJ2-1 | . | . | TRBV5-1 | TGCGCCAGCCGAACCGGGCAGATGTTACCGGGCAGGGAGGATGAGCAGTTCTTC | CASRTGQMLPGREDEQFF
TRBJ2-7 | TRBD1 | . | TRBV5-1 | TGCGCCAGCAGCTTCCTGGACAGGGGCGCGCAGTACTTC | CASSFLDRGAQYF
TRBJ1-1 | . | . | TRBV5-1 | TGCGCCAGCAGCACCGTCCGGACAGCGGTGGACACTGAAGCTTTCTTT | CASSTVRTAVDTEAFF
TRBJ1-1 | TRBD1 | few | TRBV19 | TGTGCCAGTAGCACTGACAGGGAGACTGAAGCTTTCTTT | CASSTDRETEAFF
TRBJ2-7 | TRBD1 | few | TRBV29-1 | TGCAGCGCTGGGACAGGGCCTGCGGACGAGCAGTACTTC | CSAGTGPADEQYF
TRBJ2-7 | . | . | TRBV4-3 | TGCGCCAGCAGCCAAGATATAGGGGCTGGGGGCGAGCAGTACTTC | CASSQDIGAGGEQYF
TRBJ2-1 | TRBD1 | . | TRBV9 | TGTGCCAGCAGCGTGGCCGGGACAGCCCTCGGGAATGAGCAGTTCTTC | CASSVAGTALGNEQFF
TRBJ1-1 | TRBD1 | . | TRBV7-9 | TGTGCCAGCAGCTCTAACAGGGGAAATGGAGAAACTGAAGCTTTCTTT | CASSSNRGNGETEAFF
TRBJ2-1 | TRBD2 | . | TRBV10-1 | TGCGCCAGCAGCCAGAGTCTGGGACTAGCGGGGGGGCCCTCCTACAATGAGCAGTTCTTC | CASSQSLGLAGGPSYNEQFF
TRBJ1-6 | . | . | TRBV25-1 | TGTGCCAGCAGTGGCAGGGTCGATTCACCCCTCCACTTT | CASSGRVDSPLHF
TRBJ1-1 | . | . | TRBV27 | TGTGCCAGCAGGAACGGGAAAGTGGGGGTCACTGAAGCTTTCTTT | CASRNGKVGVTEAFF
TRBJ1-2 | . | . | TRBV4-2 | TGTGCCAGCAGCCAAGATGATGGAGGCTATGGCTACACCTTC | CASSQDDGGYGYTF
TRBJ2-1 | TRBD2 | . | TRBV10-3 | TGTGCCATCAGTGAGTCGTCAAGCGGGGGCCGTTACAATGAGCAGTTCTTC | CAISESSSGGRYNEQFF
TRBJ2-5 | TRBD2 | . | TRBV29-1 | TGCAGCGTTGGAGCGGGGGGGAGAGAGACCCAGTACTTC | CSVGAGGRETQYF
TRBJ2-7 | . | . | TRBV30 | TGTGCCTGGAGTGTGGTACAGGCGGACGAGCAGTACTTC | CAWSVVQADEQYF
TRBJ2-7 | TRBD1 | . | TRBV28 | TGTGCCACCCTTCAGGGGGTGAACGAGCAGTACTTC | CATLQGVNEQYF
TRBJ1-1 | TRBD1 | . | TRBV13 | TGTGCCAGCAGCTCCCCCCGGACAGGGGGGAACACTGAAGCTTTCTTT | CASSSPRTGGNTEAFF
TRBJ2-1 | TRBD2 | . | TRBV28 | TGTGCCAGCACCTCTAGCGGGGGCCCTAGCTCCTACAATGAGCAGTTCTTC | CASTSSGGPSSYNEQFF
TRBJ1-1 | TRBD1 | . | TRBV19 | TGTGCCAGTAGTCGAGGACAGGGTATGAACACTGAAGCTTTCTTT | CASSRGQGMNTEAFF
TRBJ2-1 | . | . | TRBV6-5 | TGTGCCAGCAGTTACTCGGGAGAGCAGTTCTTC | CASSYSGEQFF
TRBJ2-1 | . | . | TRBV29-1 | TGCAGCGCCCCGAGGGGGTTGGATGAGCAGTTCTTC | CSAPRGLDEQFF
TRBJ2-3 | . | . | TRBV4-1 | TGCGCCAGCGGCGGGGAGGTCATCACAGATACGCAGTATTTT | CASGGEVITDTQYF
TRBJ1-5 | TRBD1 | . | TRBV9 | TGTGCCAGCACAATTACAGGGGGAAAAGGTCAGCCCCAGCATTTT | CASTITGGKGQPQHF
TRBJ1-4 | TRBD1 | . | TRBV6-6 | TGTGCCAGCAGTTACGGACAGGGGACTAATGAAAAACTGTTTTTT | CASSYGQGTNEKLFF
TRBJ1-2 | TRBD1 | once | TRBV6-5 | TGTGCCAGCAGTTCCGGACAGGGGGCTTCTGGCTACACCTTC | CASSSGQGASGYTF
TRBJ2-7 | TRBD1 | . | TRBV5-1 | TGCGCCAGCAGCTTGAGTCCGGGACAGGGGTCCTACGAGCAGTACTTC | CASSLSPGQGSYEQYF
TRBJ2-7 | TRBD1 | once | TRBV15 | TGTGCCACCAGCAGGGGACAGGACTCCTACGAGCAGTACTTC | CATSRGQDSYEQYF
TRBJ1-1 | . | . | TRBV9 | TGTGCCAGCAGCGGATCAACAGGGCCCCAAGGGAGCACTGAAGCTTTCTTT | CASSGSTGPQGSTEAFF
TRBJ1-2 | TRBD1 | . | TRBV7-2 | TGTGCCAGCAGCTTAGGGGACAGGGTGGCGGGCTACACCTTC | CASSLGDRVAGYTF
TRBJ1-4 | TRBD1 | . | TRBV29-1 | TGCAGCGTGAGACAGGGGGCTTTTACTAATGAAAAACTGTTTTTT | CSVRQGAFTNEKLFF
TRBJ1-3 | . | once | TRBV7-2 | TGTGCCAGCAGCTCGCAGGGCCTCTCTGGAAACACCATATATTTT | CASSSQGLSGNTIYF
TRBJ2-2 | . | . | TRBV19 | TGTGCCAGTCAACGGGGTGCGCGGAGCCCCGGGGAGCTGTTTTTT | CASQRGARSPGELFF
TRBJ2-2 | TRBD1 | . | TRBV15 | TGTGCCACCATCCCGACAGGGGGTATCGGGGAGCTGTTTTTT | CATIPTGGIGELFF
TRBJ2-2 | . | . | TRBV5-8 | TGTGCCAGCAGCTTAAGGGGGTCCTACACCGGGGAGCTGTTTTTT | CASSLRGSYTGELFF
TRBJ2-7 | TRBD2 | . | TRBV19 | TGTGCCAGTAGTATGCGGGAGGAGCAGTACTTC | CASSMREEQYF
TRBJ1-2 | . | . | TRBV30 | TGTGCCTGGAGTGGATCGGTGGTAGCGGGTGGCTACACCTTC | CAWSGSVVAGGYTF
TRBJ1-1 | TRBD1 | . | TRBV11-2 | TGTGCCAGCAGCCTGGGACAGGGGTCCACTGAAGCTTTCTTT | CASSLGQGSTEAFF
TRBJ2-7 | TRBD1 | . | TRBV19 | TGTGCCAGTAGTATCGGGACAGGAGAATACGAGCAGTACTTC | CASSIGTGEYEQYF
TRBJ1-5 | . | few | TRBV27 | TGTGCCAGCAGTTTGAGGGGAGGATTGGGCAATCAGCCCCAGCATTTT | CASSLRGGLGNQPQHF
TRBJ1-1 | . | few | TRBV30 | TGTGCCTGGAGTAATAAAGGACGGTTGAACACTGAAGCTTTCTTT | CAWSNKGRLNTEAFF
TRBJ1-2 | . | . | TRBV7-6 | TGTGCCAGCAGCTTAGCGAAGGGAACGAACTATGGCTACACCTTC | CASSLAKGTNYGYTF
TRBJ1-1 | . | . | TRBV6-1 | TGTGCCAGCAGTGATCCGGGACAGAACACTGAAGCTTTCTTT | CASSDPGQNTEAFF
TRBJ2-1 | TRBD2 | . | TRBV5-6 | TGTGCCAGCAGGCGACTAGCGGGGGGCTTAAATGAGCAGTTCTTC | CASRRLAGGLNEQFF